The source of this T cell receptor (beta chain) is a study of blood T cell dynamics during melanoma immunotherapy. The time point denotes: pre-treatment baseline. DNA loading was fixed at 350 to 450 ng for all bulk PBMC samples. Sequencing was performed with immunoSEQ multiplex PCR; in TCRdb, only in-frame clones are kept and a portion is missing. The table has about 17,000 clones, 75% to 85% seen once; the top ten hold 6.5% to 8%. The TCR sequence derives from a human donor with melanoma. Sequenced material: blood, taken from a patient treated with checkpoint blockade.

The CDR3 coding sequence is TGTGCCAGCAGTTTAGGGGGAAACTGGGAGACCCAGTACTTC. It specifies CASSLGGNWETQYF. The chain combines TRBV28 with TRBJ2-5; D may match TRBD1 or TRBD2 (5 bases each). The CDR3 runs 14 residues. The germline V gene encodes CDR1 MDHEN and CDR2 SYDVKM. Trimming took 2 bases from V and 5 from J, leaving 12 bases between them.